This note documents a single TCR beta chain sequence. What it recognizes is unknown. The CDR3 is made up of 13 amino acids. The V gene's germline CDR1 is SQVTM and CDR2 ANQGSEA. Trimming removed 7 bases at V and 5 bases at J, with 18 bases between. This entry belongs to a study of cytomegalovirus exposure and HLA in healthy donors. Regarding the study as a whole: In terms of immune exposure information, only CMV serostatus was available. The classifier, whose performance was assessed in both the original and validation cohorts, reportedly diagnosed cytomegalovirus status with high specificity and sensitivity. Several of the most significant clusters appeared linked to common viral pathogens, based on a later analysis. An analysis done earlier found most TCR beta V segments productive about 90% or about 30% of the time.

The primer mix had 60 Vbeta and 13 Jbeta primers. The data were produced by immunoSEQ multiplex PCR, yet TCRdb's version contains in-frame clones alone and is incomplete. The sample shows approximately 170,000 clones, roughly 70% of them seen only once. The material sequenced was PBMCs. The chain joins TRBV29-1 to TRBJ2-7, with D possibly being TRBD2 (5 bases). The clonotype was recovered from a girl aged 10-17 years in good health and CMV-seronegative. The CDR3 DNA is TGCAGCGGCTCACTAGGTTCATGGGACGAGCAGTACTTC. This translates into CSGSLGSWDEQYF.